This entry is about one TCR beta chain. The CDR3 consists of 15 residues. Germline CDR1 and CDR2: SNHLY and FYNNEI. The V gene end was trimmed by 4 bases and the J gene end by 6 bases; junction bases not matched to a gene: 5. This specimen belongs to a study of blood T cell repertoires in COVID-19. Method: immunoSEQ multiplex PCR; TCRdb's copy keeps in-frame clones and lacks some. The sample includes about 60,000 clones, 65% to 85% of them seen just once. The TCR sequence derives from a human donor in a cohort sampled during active COVID-19. This sequence joins TRBV2 and TRBJ1-5; 11 nucleotides match TRBD1. Input material: peripheral blood. The CDR3 spells CASSARTGGGQPQHF. Here the CDR3 DNA reads TGTGCCAGCAGTGCCCGGACAGGGGGCGGTCAGCCCCAGCATTTT. The variable domain in full, with the rest retrieved from reference TRBV2 and TRBJ1-5, is EPEVTQTPSHQVTQMGQEVILRCVPISNHLYFYWYRQILGQKVEFLVSFYNNEISEKSEIFDDQFSVERPDGSNFTLKIRSTKLEDSAMYFCASSARTGGGQPQHFGDGTRLSIL.